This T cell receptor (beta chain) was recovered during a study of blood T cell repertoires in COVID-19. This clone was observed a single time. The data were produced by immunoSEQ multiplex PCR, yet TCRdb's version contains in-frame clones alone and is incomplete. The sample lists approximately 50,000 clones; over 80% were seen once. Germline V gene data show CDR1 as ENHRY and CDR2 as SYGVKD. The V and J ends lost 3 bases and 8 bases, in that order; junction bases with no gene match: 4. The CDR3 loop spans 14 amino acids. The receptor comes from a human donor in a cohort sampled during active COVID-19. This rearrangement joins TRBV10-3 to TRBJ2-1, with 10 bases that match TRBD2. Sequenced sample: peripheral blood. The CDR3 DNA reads TGTGCCATCAGTGATGGGCTAGCGGGGGATGAGCAGTTCTTC. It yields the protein CAISDGLAGDEQFF.